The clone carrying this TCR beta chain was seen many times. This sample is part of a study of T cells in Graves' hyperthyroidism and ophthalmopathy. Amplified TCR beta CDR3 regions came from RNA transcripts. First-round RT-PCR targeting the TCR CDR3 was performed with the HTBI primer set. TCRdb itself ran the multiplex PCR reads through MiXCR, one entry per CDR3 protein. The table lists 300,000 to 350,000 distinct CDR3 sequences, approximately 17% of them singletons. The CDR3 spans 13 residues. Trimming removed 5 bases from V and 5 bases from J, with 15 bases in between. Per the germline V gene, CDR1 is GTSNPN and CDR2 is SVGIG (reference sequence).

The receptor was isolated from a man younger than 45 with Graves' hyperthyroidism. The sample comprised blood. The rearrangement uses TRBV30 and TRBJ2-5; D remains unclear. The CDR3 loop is CAWESSASETQYF. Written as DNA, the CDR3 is TGTGCCTGGGAGTCTAGTGCATCTGAGACCCAGTACTTC.